A selection of T cell receptor beta chains follows, all from one sample in a study of breast tumors, draining lymph nodes, adjacent tissues. From the multiplex PCR reads, TCRdb called clonotypes with MiXCR, one entry per CDR3 protein. The top ten clones hold around 3.5% of a sample with fewer than 200,000 distinct CDR3 sequences, about 34% of them seen once. Sequenced material: axillary lymph node tissue. The origin of the receptors is a female donor with breast cancer. Some clones in this sample may be carry-over from other donors' samples. CDR3s include the opening cysteine and the closing phenylalanine or tryptophan. D genes are given only for firm matches. A clone size is listed for some rows: how often the clone was seen (once, few, many), or a class if it is expanded.

CDR3	D	size	V
CASRTDRGVTGGPFF	TRBD1	.	TRBV5-1
CASSGIAGHNEQSF	TRBD2	many	TRBV9
CASSSTLGQGGNEQYF	TRBD1	.	TRBV19
CASSRDGSTYEQYF	.	many	TRBV4-2
CASNPGGLFF	.	.	TRBV27
CSAPGAYEQYF	.	.	TRBV20-1
CASSLLWENEQFF	.	many	TRBV25-1
CASSFGDYLELELFF	TRBD2	once	TRBV4-2
CASSLITGGGGYTF	TRBD1	many	TRBV6-5
CASSSSGSPSVGQYF	TRBD2	many	TRBV6-2/TRBV6-3
CASTKDSKTYEQYF	.	.	TRBV28
CSYPPGRTLYGYTF	.	many	TRBV20-1
CASSLSGQGVSVREQYF	TRBD1	few	TRBV27
CASSRRGRADTQYF	TRBD1	.	TRBV7-2
CASSQDRGSYSGNTIYF	.	many	TRBV3-1
CASSRTEDPYEQYF	.	many	TRBV5-1
CASKYGETSREQYF	.	.	TRBV6-2/TRBV6-3
CASSIVGTGVNSSPLHF	TRBD1	once	TRBV19
CTGSLAHARYF	.	.	TRBV12-3/TRBV12-4
CASSFPGLPYEQYF	.	many	TRBV28
CASSDTGTGNSPLYF	TRBD1	.	TRBV6-4
CTSRGTSGIVGEQFF	TRBD2	.	TRBV28
CASSLGLDYEQYF	.	many	TRBV13
CASSSGTYNEQFF	.	many	TRBV13
CASSLTGRHTQCF	.	.	TRBV12-3/TRBV12-4
CASSEAAGTGNPNNF	.	.	TRBV2
CASSRGQGFLSETQYF	TRBD1	many	TRBV19
CASSLGTGANEQFF	TRBD1	many	TRBV5-1
CASSRTGWRAGYSNQPQHF	TRBD1	few	TRBV6-2/TRBV6-3
CASSGGQEFHEQYF	TRBD1	many	TRBV5-1
CASRGHPPLANYGYTF	.	many	TRBV6-5
CSAAGRTSGRQSYEQYF	TRBD2	many	TRBV20-1
CASSLLAGFNEQFF	TRBD2	many	TRBV7-6
CSARVSRSSYEQYF	.	medium-sized	TRBV20-1
CASSSLAGGSNEQFF	TRBD2	many	TRBV7-3
CATYSTGNTIYF	.	many	TRBV5-8
CASSLGAGAINQPQHF	.	many	TRBV12-3/TRBV12-4
CASSLRQAYGYTF	.	many	TRBV7-2
CASSSPDRGRYEQYF	TRBD1	many	TRBV7-2
CASSGPGQGLHGYTF	TRBD1	.	TRBV7-9
CASSYGQGNDVMQPQHF	.	.	TRBV6-5
CATRTSGGGTDTQYF	TRBD2	.	TRBV13
CSARDAGQYTEAFF	TRBD1	few	TRBV20-1
CASSETGRVNEQYF	.	many	TRBV10-1
CASSRLDRGNEKLFF	TRBD1	few	TRBV28
CASSVFQGRGAGELFF	.	many	TRBV9